This T cell receptor beta chain was documented in a study of cytomegalovirus exposure and HLA in healthy donors (dated by TCRdb to 2016 to 2017). Some background on the complete study: In an earlier analysis of roughly 590 of the donors, less than 350 Gb of sequence data and some 120 million unique TCR beta sequences from roughly 200 million T cells were reported. Donor age, sex, ethnicity and CMV serostatus were compiled together with the repertoire data. Of the roughly 400 genotyped donors, approximately 83% fell in the genetic ancestry cluster associated with self-reported Caucasian donors. An earlier analysis of 587 of the donors used high-throughput TCR beta sequencing to judge whether each TCR beta V gene segment behaved as functional or pseudogenic. In a later analysis, previously published TCR beta repertoires from 670 or so donors were re-analyzed and high-resolution HLA genotyping was added so that TCR occurrence patterns could be studied. About 5 DR-DQ haplotypes were handled as single units for association and clustering, since linkage in the cohort was strong. To predict cytomegalovirus infection status, the study brought together high-throughput TCR immunosequencing, statistical association of individual TCRs with disease status, and machine learning. The number of typed donors differed by locus: about 620-640 for A, B, C, DRB1 and DQB1; some 540 for DQA1; 600 to 610 for DPA1; and 400 to 480 for DPB1. The study was designed to test whether signatures of past pathogen exposure could be identified by cataloging public T cell receptors. An early release covering more than 500 HLA-typed donors comprised about 300 gigabases of sequencing data and tens of millions of unique TCR sequences. Both class I and class II loci were covered by HLA typing, at four-digit resolution. Every repertoire in the discovery cohort had been generated on one and the same sequencing platform. The study used immunosequencing to profile the T cell repertoires of approximately 630 subjects and linked those repertoires to cytomegalovirus serostatus. Besides the first cohort of 500 to 700 subjects, a separate validation cohort made up of 120 different subjects was used. A later genetic analysis took genome-wide SNP genotypes for about three fifths of the roughly 700 donors and used that subset as a discovery cohort. Across approximately 400 genotyped donors of the cohort, an average of approximately 240,000 unique TCR beta nucleotide sequences per donor were sequenced, and approximately 17% of those sequences were non-productive. The later analysis used no new phenotypic data to find candidate immune exposures, relying instead on TCR beta sequences and their occurrence across donors.

To prepare the library, the immunoSEQ multiplex PCR assay was applied. For the multiplex PCR, a mixture combining 60 forward primers for TCR Vbeta segments and 13 reverse primers for TCR Jbeta segments was used. The CDR3 region of rearranged TCR beta genes was amplified from genomic DNA by a multiplex PCR assay. The amplified TCR beta libraries were sequenced on the Illumina HiSeq System as 87-base-pair reads. The paper's data handling went like this. A later analysis counted around 72 million unique TCR beta chains across the 640 or so repertoires, and roughly 11 million of these chains were shared by at least two donors. To remove PCR and sequencing errors, raw reads were error-corrected and collapsed into unique sequences using a nearest-neighbor algorithm that merged closely related sequences. V, D and J gene segments were assigned by aligning CDR3 sequences to IMGT reference sequences. For a sequence to be retained, a match of at least six nucleotides was required to both a V gene segment and a J gene segment. Rearrangements were classified as productive when the CDR3 lacked stop codons and remained in frame with V and J, and all other rearrangements were classified as non-productive. CDR3 was defined according to IMGT convention as the region running from the second conserved V-encoded cysteine to the conserved J-encoded phenylalanine. In an earlier analysis of approximately 500 of the donors, sequences lacking an unambiguous match to a single V gene segment were excluded. In an earlier analysis of several hundred of the donors, V segments were called functional above 56.7% productive rearrangements and were called segregating when the between-donor standard deviation exceeded 5%. To diagnose cytomegalovirus status from the catalog of TCR beta chain sequences, a statistical classification framework was built. V and J gene assignment, in a later analysis, came from comparing TCR nucleotide sequences with IMGT/GENE-DB human TR gene sequences. A later analysis assigned CDR3 sequences and most-parsimonious VDJ recombination scenarios with the TCRdist pipeline. In a later analysis, each TCR beta chain was defined by its CDR3 amino acid sequence together with its V-gene family, and reads without a unique V-gene family were excluded. To address suspected cross-contamination and a sequencing artifact, a later analysis removed some 620 highly shared, low-generation-probability nucleotide sequences. In a later analysis, a clonal expansion index was calculated for each public chain from normalized within-repertoire ranks of inferred template counts. In a later analysis, generation probabilities were computed with a VDJ recombination model fitted to out-of-frame rearrangements, and the resulting probabilities were checked against IGoR. In a later analysis, TCR-TCR, TCR-HLA and TCR-CMV co-occurrence was scored with hypergeometric tests, and a repertoire-size bias correction was applied to TCR pairs. In a later analysis, false discovery rates were estimated by permuting HLA or CMV assignments 20 times. A later analysis grouped co-occurring TCRs with DBSCAN, adding TCRdist sequence similarity when clustering within HLA-allele-positive subsets. Repertoires with fewer than 30,000 or more than 120,000 public chains, plus five repertoires with anomalous nucleotide sharing, were excluded from co-occurrence clustering. Not all clones reach the TCRdb copy of this immuneACCESS table, which keeps in-frame sequences only. Checked studies attribute under half of the gap to unresolved V genes and leave the rest unexplained. Clone size and the V and J calls come from that table; the DNA yielded D and trimming. The sample includes 60,000 to 65,000 clones, with more than 70% observed a single time. The ten top clones hold 20% to 25% of the sample.

Points the paper makes about the study in general: For the cohort, immune exposure information was limited to CMV serostatus. Because some donors lacked HLA typing at each locus, the association tests relied only on the typed subset. In vitro tests confirmed that a few of the cytomegalovirus-associated TCR beta chains recognize cytomegalovirus antigens. Cytomegalovirus status was reported to be diagnosed by the classifier with high specificity and sensitivity in both the original and validation cohorts. About 17 rarely observed V segments, including chromosome 9 orphons, were excluded from the earlier analysis of a few hundred of the donors because counts were too low. When HLA alleles, especially DR and DQ, strongly co-occurred, TCR associations were difficult to assign to individual alleles. In the study, around 150 TCR beta chains were listed as associated with cytomegalovirus. Roughly uniform sequencing depth across donors was assumed in presence/absence analyses, although this assumption may not hold. Broadly in line with IMGT annotations, most TCR beta V segments showed up in productive rearrangements about 87% or about 30% of the time in an earlier analysis of around 550 of the donors. In a later analysis, TCR association rates were found to vary across HLA loci, with the most associated TCRs seen for DRB1 alleles and the fewest for HLA-C alleles. The cohort was sequenced for TCR beta chains only, and without alpha or paired-chain data the features that could be detected were limited. A cluster of highly shared sequence variants was judged likely to represent a technical artifact of the sequencing pipeline. A further reported finding was that TCR beta sequences accurately predicted the HLA-A and HLA-B alleles for most subjects in the first cohort. Several of the top co-occurrence clusters appeared to be linked to parvovirus B19, influenza, CMV and Epstein-Barr virus, according to a later analysis. According to the authors, the approach could potentially be generalized to other disease states and immunological phenotypes. A later analysis found that HLA-associated TCR beta chains were more clonally expanded and had lower generation probabilities than equally common non-associated chains. At a false discovery rate of 0.05, a later analysis linked about 16,000 TCR beta sequences to specific HLA alleles. Most CMV-associated TCR beta chains appeared to be HLA-restricted in a later analysis, and the HLA associations seemed to be driven largely by CMV exposure. According to a later genetic analysis, donors in an Asian-associated ancestry cluster had fewer N-insertions in productive TCRs than the approximately 610-donor mean. Correlated functional status among segregating V segments might be attributable to linkage disequilibrium, but an unknown experimental factor could not be ruled out. In a later genetic analysis, a missense DCLRE1C variant was associated with V-gene and J-gene trimming of TCR beta chains, and the association was replicated in an independent cohort. Some IMGT-functional V segments, including TRBV6-2 and TRBV6-3, could not be told apart with the 87-base-pair reads, so those segments were excluded. While some public TCRs were present in many individuals, most TCR sequences turned up only very rarely across donors.

This clone was counted a few times. No cognate antigen has been identified for it. There are no base qualities to consult, and no much larger clone falls within one base. Cut back by 4 bases and 8 bases, the V and J ends lie 13 bases apart. The CDR3 starts with the cysteine, ends with the phenylalanine, and has 12 residues. Just the 36-base CDR3 DNA is kept, in frame starting at base 1. CDR1 SGHKS and CDR2 YYEKEE are derived from the germline V gene (reference sequence). The cohort was made up of approximately 670 healthy bone marrow donors. At the time of sampling, all cohort members were nominally healthy, though unrecorded immune exposures were likely present. The donor tested CMV seropositive and was one of the 289 seropositive cohort members. Each donor provided a peripheral blood sample, and peripheral blood mononuclear cells were used for TCR beta sequencing. The Qiagen DNeasy Blood Extraction Kit was used to extract genomic DNA from the blood cell samples.

The sequence came from a woman aged 40 to 49 in good health and CMV-seropositive. Sequencing input: PBMCs. The chain links TRBV5-5 with TRBJ2-7; TRBD2 is a possible D gene, resting on 6 matching bases. The CDR3 here reads CASSIGTPQQYF. The sequenced DNA: TGTGCCAGCAGCATAGGGACTCCTCAGCAGTACTTC.